This T cell receptor (beta chain) was recovered during a study of cytomegalovirus exposure and HLA in healthy donors. Study as a whole: Membership in the Caucasian-associated ancestry cluster was found for approximately 85% of almost 400 genotyped donors. Notes on the study in general: As immune exposure information, only CMV serostatus was available.

With respect to this clone: Its antigen is not identified.

Germline V gene data show CDR1 as SGHTA and CDR2 as FQGNSA. With 8 bases removed from V and 0 bases from J, the gap between germline ends came to 14 bases. The length of the CDR3 is 15 residues. In the PCR, 60 Vbeta and 13 Jbeta primers were used. Produced via immunoSEQ multiplex PCR; TCRdb's table is partial and in-frame only. The profile shows roughly 110,000 clones, about 70% of them singletons. This receptor was taken from a woman in her twenties or thirties in good health and CMV-seronegative. The chain carries TRBV7-2 and TRBJ1-3; a weak D match, TRBD1 (6 bases). Sequenced material: PBMCs. This CDR3 is CASYPIQGSGNTIYF. In DNA form, the CDR3 reads TGTGCCAGCTATCCAATACAGGGCTCTGGAAACACCATATATTTT. The full variable domain, rest sourced from reference TRBV7-2 and TRBJ1-3, is GAGVSQSPSNKVTEKGKDVELRCDPISGHTALYWYRQSLGQGLEFLIYFQGNSAPDKSGLPSDRFSAERTGGSVSTLTIQRTQQEDSAVYLCASYPIQGSGNTIYFGEGSWLTVV.